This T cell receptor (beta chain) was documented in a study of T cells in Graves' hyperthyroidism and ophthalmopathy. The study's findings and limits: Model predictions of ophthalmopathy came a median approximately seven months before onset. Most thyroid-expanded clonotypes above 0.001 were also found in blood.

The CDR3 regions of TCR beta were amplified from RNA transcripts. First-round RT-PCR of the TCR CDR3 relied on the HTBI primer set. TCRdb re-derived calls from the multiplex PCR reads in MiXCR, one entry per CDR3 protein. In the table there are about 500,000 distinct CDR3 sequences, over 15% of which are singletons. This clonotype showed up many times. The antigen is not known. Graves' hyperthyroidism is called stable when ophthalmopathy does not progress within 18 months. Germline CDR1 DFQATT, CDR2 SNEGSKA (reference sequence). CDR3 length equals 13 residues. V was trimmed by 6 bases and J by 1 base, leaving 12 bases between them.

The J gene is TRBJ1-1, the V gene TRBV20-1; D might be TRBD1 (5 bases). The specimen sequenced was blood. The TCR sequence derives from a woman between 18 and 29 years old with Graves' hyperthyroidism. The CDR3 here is CSADDSRNTEAFF. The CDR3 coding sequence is TGCAGTGCCGATGACAGCCGGAACACTGAAGCTTTCTTT.